The clone carrying this T cell receptor (beta chain) was counted at least ten times. The CDR3 runs 17 residues. The germline gives CDR1 SGHRS, CDR2 YFSETQ. Trimming took 4 bases from V and 5 from J; bases not matched to a gene: 11. The record originates from a study of tumor and adjacent non-tumor tissue in lung cancer. Overall study: Aged roughly 31 to 80 years, patients included roughly 10 men and roughly five women with stage I to III disease. Samples averaged about 4.2 million productive TCRbeta reads each.

No cell sorting was done before RNA was extracted from the tissue. Newly diagnosed lung cancer patients had thoracic surgery in China, August–late 2014, without prior chemotherapy. TCRbeta libraries were built with three rounds of nested PCR, modified from ARM-PCR. TCRdb independently ran MiXCR on the multiplex PCR reads; one entry per CDR3 protein. This table has tens of thousands of distinct CDR3 sequences, just under 60% appearing once. The source is a man in his forties or fifties with non-small cell lung cancer. The gene calls are TRBV5-1 and TRBJ2-3, with 12 bases lining up with TRBD2. Sequenced sample: lung tumor tissue. CDR3 in amino acids: CASSPLAGGSGVDTQYF. In DNA form, the CDR3 reads TGCGCCAGCAGCCCACTAGCGGGAGGCTCTGGGGTAGATACGCAGTATTTT.